This is a list of T cell receptor beta chains from one sample in a study of blood T cell repertoires in COVID-19. Assay used: immunoSEQ multiplex PCR; TCRdb lists only in-frame clones, some missing. The sample consists of approximately 50,000 clones, 79% of them appearing once. The material sequenced was peripheral blood. These receptor sequences come from a man between 65 and 85 years old with acute or convalescent COVID-19. CDR3s include the opening cysteine and the closing phenylalanine or tryptophan. The order of the fields is J gene, D gene, V gene, CDR3 protein. A D gene is named only where the DNA matches it firmly.

J: TRBJ2-3; D: TRBD2; V: TRBV30; CDR3: CAWSVFGRRGEDTQYF
J: TRBJ2-7; D: NA; V: TRBV9; CDR3: CASSVGDSSYEQYF
J: TRBJ1-5; D: NA; V: TRBV6-1; CDR3: CASSEVLQPQHF
J: TRBJ2-5; D: TRBD2; V: TRBV5-1; CDR3: CASSPEGLAGGRAETQYF
J: TRBJ2-1; D: TRBD2; V: TRBV3-1/TRBV3-2; CDR3: CASSQDGLAGVVDEQFF
J: TRBJ1-5; D: NA; V: TRBV28; CDR3: CASSSLGGEQPQHF
J: TRBJ2-3; D: TRBD2; V: TRBV2; CDR3: CASRRTSGRGDTQYF
J: TRBJ1-1; D: NA; V: TRBV27; CDR3: CASSLNGNGVLNTEAFF
J: TRBJ1-5; D: TRBD1; V: TRBV12-5; CDR3: CASNEGTGLHQPQHF
J: TRBJ1-6; D: TRBD1; V: TRBV28; CDR3: CASSSAGGNNSPLHF
J: TRBJ2-3; D: NA; V: TRBV6-1; CDR3: CASSELSSTDTQYF
J: TRBJ1-6; D: NA; V: TRBV7-3; CDR3: CASSGTTENSPLHF
J: TRBJ1-2; D: TRBD1; V: TRBV12-3/TRBV12-4; CDR3: CASSVDRGRHTF
J: TRBJ2-1; D: TRBD2; V: TRBV19; CDR3: CASSVSGGNNEQFF
J: TRBJ2-7; D: NA; V: TRBV5-1; CDR3: CASKRLSSSYEQYF
J: TRBJ2-5; D: TRBD1; V: TRBV5-8; CDR3: CASSSTGFETQYF
J: TRBJ1-2; D: TRBD1; V: TRBV27; CDR3: CASRRGGTGSGYGYTF
J: TRBJ1-2; D: TRBD1; V: TRBV18; CDR3: CASSPYRGPNYGYTF
J: TRBJ2-1; D: TRBD1; V: TRBV18; CDR3: CASSKLRTTGGGDEQFF
J: TRBJ2-1; D: TRBD2; V: TRBV6-5; CDR3: CASSPARGGRYEQFF
J: TRBJ1-3; D: TRBD1; V: TRBV7-9; CDR3: CASSRQGAGNTIYF
J: TRBJ2-6; D: NA; V: TRBV30; CDR3: CAWGTGSGANVLTF
J: TRBJ2-1; D: TRBD2; V: TRBV5-1; CDR3: CASSFLAGQHNEQFF
J: TRBJ2-5; D: NA; V: TRBV11-3; CDR3: CASSLVRETQYF
J: TRBJ2-1; D: NA; V: TRBV2; CDR3: CASRVAPGSYNEQFF
J: TRBJ2-7; D: TRBD1; V: TRBV7-6; CDR3: CASSYSYRGRAEQYF
J: TRBJ2-1; D: TRBD2; V: TRBV15; CDR3: CATSSRLAPYNEQFF
J: TRBJ2-7; D: TRBD1; V: TRBV2; CDR3: CASSEGQGAFNEQYF
J: TRBJ1-5; D: NA; V: TRBV3-1/TRBV3-2; CDR3: CASSPDPSGGVNQPQHF
J: TRBJ2-1; D: TRBD2; V: TRBV4-1; CDR3: CASSQGLAGANEQFF
J: TRBJ1-1; D: NA; V: TRBV27; CDR3: CASSLNRVSTEAFF
J: TRBJ2-1; D: TRBD2; V: TRBV3-1/TRBV3-2; CDR3: CASSQGASGGAYNEQFF
J: TRBJ2-7; D: NA; V: TRBV11-3; CDR3: CASSLAPLLEGQGEQYF
J: TRBJ2-2; D: NA; V: TRBV3-1/TRBV3-2; CDR3: CASSRASDWNTGELFF
J: TRBJ2-7; D: TRBD1; V: TRBV5-8; CDR3: CASSFTLGTGTIYEQYF
J: TRBJ2-7; D: TRBD1; V: TRBV6-2/TRBV6-3; CDR3: CASSYNRGREQYF
J: TRBJ2-2; D: TRBD2; V: TRBV3-1/TRBV3-2; CDR3: CASSQGGLAGELFF
J: TRBJ2-3; D: NA; V: TRBV27; CDR3: CASSLWPPLGTDTQYF
J: TRBJ2-2; D: NA; V: TRBV2; CDR3: CASSDGLDNTGELFF
J: TRBJ1-5; D: NA; V: TRBV19; CDR3: CASSLMGAGSNQPQHF
J: TRBJ1-1; D: NA; V: TRBV25-1; CDR3: CASSELWEGNTEAFF
J: TRBJ2-7; D: NA; V: TRBV18; CDR3: CASSTPRGPSYEQYF